This TCR beta chain was documented in a study of glioma-infiltrating T cells (dated by TCRdb to the mid-2010s). Turning to the overall study: Low-grade gliomas were WHO grade II oligodendrogliomas or astrocytomas, and glioblastomas were WHO grade IV tumors sampled at initial rather than recurrent diagnosis. Three low-grade glioma patients, several primary glioblastoma patients, and three non-glioma patients who contributed non-neoplastic brain tissue made up the paired cohort. Sequencing coverage of about 4- to 11-fold of roughly one million peripheral T cells was targeted for blood libraries. Sequencing of TCR alpha- and beta-chain repertoires was performed on glioma tissue, on non-neoplastic brain tissue, and on matched peripheral blood mononuclear cells. To gauge divergence between tissue and blood T-cell populations, every tissue-infiltrating repertoire was compared against the peripheral blood repertoire from the same patient. Glioma patients received dexamethasone for six or fewer days before surgery. On the study overall, not on this receptor specifically: Very few CDR3 sequences were shared between tissue and blood, attributed to high CDR3 diversity and limited sampling. Patients with low tissue-blood divergence were marked by a signature set of shared blood CDR3 motifs, and this signature set was depleted in highly divergent patients. Group comparisons rested on small numbers: three non-neoplastic, three low-grade glioma and seven or eight glioblastoma patients. VJ-independent divergence between tissue and blood was lower than expected in non-neoplastic patients but higher than expected in all gliomas, particularly low-grade gliomas.

This clonotype showed up just a few times. The antigen it recognizes is unknown. No much larger clone exists at a distance of one base, and base qualities are not known. The iRepertoire nested amplicon-rescue multiplex PCR (arm-PCR) platform was used to amplify TCR alpha and beta CDR3 regions from RNA. One-step reverse transcription and amplification used about 100-400 ng of tissue mRNA or PBMC total RNA as input. Following bead purification, Illumina adapters were added through a secondary multiplex PCR, and the libraries were then gel-purified between 200 and 400 bp. Internal 6-nucleotide barcodes were carried by the libraries and were used for demultiplexing. Sequencing of the libraries was done on an Illumina MiSeq using 2x220 or 2x250 nucleotide paired-end reads. From the authors' description of their analysis: Paired reads were merged with FLASH 1.2.11 and aligned to the GRCh37 human genome with BWA-MEM before extracting TRA and TRB reads. V and J assignment used an IMGT-derived reference of cassette sequences and CDR3 motifs that included pseudogenes. Reads were translated in three frames, and productive CDR3s were defined as those with a C...FGXG motif and no stop codons. Clonotypes were defined as unique combinations of V-J cassette pair and CDR3 amino acid sequence. Reads were filtered by Hamming distance, with the threshold set by the sequence error rate of each sample in mapped regions. TCRdb cleaned the public reads at Q25 with fastp, built clones with MiXCR and kept in-frame beta chains. CDR3 protein sequences are deduplicated, and each keeps its most common genes and DNA. V and J calls and clone size were set by TCRdb, not the authors. Within this sample are 400,000 or so distinct CDR3 sequences, with around 38% of them counted one time only. The ten largest clones add up to around 13% of the sample.

Including the terminal cysteine and phenylalanine, the CDR3 comprises 12 residues. The retained sequence is limited to the CDR3, 36 bases, with the frame set at the first base. According to the germline V gene, CDR1 reads MNHNS and CDR2 reads SASEGT. V and J lose 5 bases and 9 bases, and a span of 11 bases separates them. Surgical brain or tumor specimens were cryofrozen in liquid nitrogen immediately after resection, and peripheral blood cells were collected concurrently. The TCR was taken from a human donor with low-grade glioma or glioblastoma, undergoing nonglioma brain surgery, or in good health (not recorded which). The sequencing input was glioma tissue, nonneoplastic brain tissue, or PBMCs (not recorded which). The rearrangement combines TRBV6-1 with TRBJ2-1; the D gene remains uncertain. The bases read TGTGCCAGCAGTAAGACCCGAGGTGAGCAGTTCTTC. Its product reads: CASSKTRGEQFF.